This T cell receptor beta chain was recorded in a study of T cell clonality in common variable immunodeficiency. The study, taken as a whole, reports: Reportedly, TCR beta sequences from common variable immunodeficiency showed fewer deletions and N-nucleotide insertions. Repertoire-complication correlations in CVID were limited by patient heterogeneity.

The CVID group had about 15 females and 30 or so males, mean age about 36. Each donor provided roughly 4.5 to 8 ml of heparinized whole blood. This clone was recorded many times. Its antigen is undetermined. From the germline J gene comes the end of the CDR3, since the read stops 3 residues before it. This CDR3 spans 16 amino acids. Germline V gives CDR1 MNHEY, CDR2 SVGEGT. Trimming removed 5 bases from V and 1 base from J, with 17 bases in between. Assay: immunoSEQ multiplex PCR; the TCRdb copy retains only in-frame clones and omits some. This sample carries more than 20,000 clones, none of them present only once.

Sequenced material: peripheral blood mononuclear cells. The clonotype was recovered from a human donor with common variable immunodeficiency. The chain couples TRBV6-2 or TRBV6-3 to TRBJ1-1, with D tentatively TRBD1 (5 bases). The CDR3 region is CASSTDNWSQNTEAFF. CDR3 bases read: TGTGCCAGCAGTACGGACAACTGGTCTCAGAACACTGAA.